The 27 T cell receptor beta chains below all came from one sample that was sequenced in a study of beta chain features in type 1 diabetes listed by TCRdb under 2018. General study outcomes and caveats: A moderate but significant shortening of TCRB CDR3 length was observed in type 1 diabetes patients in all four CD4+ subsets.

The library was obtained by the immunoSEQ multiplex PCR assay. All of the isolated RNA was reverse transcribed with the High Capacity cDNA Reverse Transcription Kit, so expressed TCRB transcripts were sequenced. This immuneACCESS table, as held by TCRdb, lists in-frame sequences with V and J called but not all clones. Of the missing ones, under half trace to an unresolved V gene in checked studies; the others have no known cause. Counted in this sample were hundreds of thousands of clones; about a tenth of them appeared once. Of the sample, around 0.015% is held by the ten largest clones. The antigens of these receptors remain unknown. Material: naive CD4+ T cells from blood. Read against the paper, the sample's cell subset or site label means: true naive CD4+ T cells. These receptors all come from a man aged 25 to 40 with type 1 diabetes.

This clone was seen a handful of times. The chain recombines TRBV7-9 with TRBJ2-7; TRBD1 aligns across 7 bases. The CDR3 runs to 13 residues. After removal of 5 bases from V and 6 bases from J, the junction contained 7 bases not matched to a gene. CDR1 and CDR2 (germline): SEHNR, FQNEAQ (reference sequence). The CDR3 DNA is TGTGCCAGCAGCATAAGACAGGGAAGCGAGCAGTACTTC. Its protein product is CASSIRQGSEQYF.

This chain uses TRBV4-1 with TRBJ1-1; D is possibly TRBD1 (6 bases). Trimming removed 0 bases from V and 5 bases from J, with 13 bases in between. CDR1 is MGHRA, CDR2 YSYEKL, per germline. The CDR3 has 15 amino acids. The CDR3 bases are TGCGCCAGCAGCCAAGACGAACAGGGCGGGACTGAAGCTTTCTTT. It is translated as CASSQDEQGGTEAFF.

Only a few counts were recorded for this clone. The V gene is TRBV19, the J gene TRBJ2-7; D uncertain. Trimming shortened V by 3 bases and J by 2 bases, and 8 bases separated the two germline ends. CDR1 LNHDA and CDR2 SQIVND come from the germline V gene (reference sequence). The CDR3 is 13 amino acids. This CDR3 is CASSIVHTYEQYF. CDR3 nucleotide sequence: TGTGCCAGTAGTATCGTACACACCTACGAGCAGTACTTC.

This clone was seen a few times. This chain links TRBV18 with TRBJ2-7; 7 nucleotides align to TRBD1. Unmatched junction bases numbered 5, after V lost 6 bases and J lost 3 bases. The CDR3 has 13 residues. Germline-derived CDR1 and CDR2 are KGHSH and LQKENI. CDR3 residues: CASSLGQYYEQYF. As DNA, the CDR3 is TGTGCCAGCTCCCTGGGACAGTACTACGAGCAGTACTTC.

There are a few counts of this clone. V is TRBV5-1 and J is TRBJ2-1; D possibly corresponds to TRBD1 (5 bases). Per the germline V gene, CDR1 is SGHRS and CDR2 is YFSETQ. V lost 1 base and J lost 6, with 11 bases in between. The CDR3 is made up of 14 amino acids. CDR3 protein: CASSLSQGTNEQFF. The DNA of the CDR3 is TGCGCCAGCAGCTTGAGTCAGGGTACCAATGAGCAGTTCTTC.

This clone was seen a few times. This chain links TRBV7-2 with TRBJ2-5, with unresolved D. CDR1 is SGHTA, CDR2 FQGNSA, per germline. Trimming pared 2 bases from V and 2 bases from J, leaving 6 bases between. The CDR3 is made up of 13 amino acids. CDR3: CASSLSAQETQYF. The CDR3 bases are TGTGCCAGCAGCTTAAGCGCTCAAGAGACCCAGTACTTC.

The CDR3 is CSVQGQINEQFF. DNA of the CDR3: TGCAGCGTTCAGGGACAGATCAATGAGCAGTTCTTC. J is TRBJ2-1 and V is TRBV29-1, with 7 bases identical to TRBD1. Germline values: CDR1 SQVTM, CDR2 ANQGSEA. The V segment lost 5 bases and the J segment 6 bases; nucleotides outside the gene matches: 4. CDR3 length: 12 amino acids.

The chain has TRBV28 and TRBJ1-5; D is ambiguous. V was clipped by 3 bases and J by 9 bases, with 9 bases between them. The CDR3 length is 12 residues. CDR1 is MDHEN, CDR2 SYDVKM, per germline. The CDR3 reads CASSFIVGPQHF. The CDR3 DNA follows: TGTGCCAGCAGTTTTATAGTTGGGCCCCAGCATTTT.

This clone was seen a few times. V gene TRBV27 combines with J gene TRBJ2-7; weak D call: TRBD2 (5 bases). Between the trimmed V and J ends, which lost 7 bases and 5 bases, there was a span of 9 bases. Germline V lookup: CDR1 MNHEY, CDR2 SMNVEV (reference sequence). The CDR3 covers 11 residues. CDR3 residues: CASTIGNEQYF. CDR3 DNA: TGTGCCAGCACCATCGGGAACGAGCAGTACTTC.

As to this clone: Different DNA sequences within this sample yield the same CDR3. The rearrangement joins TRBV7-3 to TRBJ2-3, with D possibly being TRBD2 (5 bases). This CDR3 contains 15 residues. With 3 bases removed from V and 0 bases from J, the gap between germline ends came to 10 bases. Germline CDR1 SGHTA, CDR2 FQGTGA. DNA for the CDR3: TGTGCCAGCAGCTTTGGTCCGGGGAGCACAGATACGCAGTATTTT. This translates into CASSFGPGSTDTQYF.

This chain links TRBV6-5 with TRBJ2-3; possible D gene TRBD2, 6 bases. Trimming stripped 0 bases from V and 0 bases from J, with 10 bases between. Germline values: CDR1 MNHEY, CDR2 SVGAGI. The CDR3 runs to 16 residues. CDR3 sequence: CASSYSRERSTDTQYF. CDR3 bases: TGTGCCAGCAGTTACTCCCGGGAGAGAAGCACAGATACGCAGTATTTT.

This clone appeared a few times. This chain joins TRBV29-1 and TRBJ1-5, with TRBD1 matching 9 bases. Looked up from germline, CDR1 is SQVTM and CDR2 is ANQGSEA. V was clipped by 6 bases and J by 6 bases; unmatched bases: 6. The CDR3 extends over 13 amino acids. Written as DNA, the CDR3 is TGCAGCGTCCAACAGGGGGCCGGTCAGCCCCAGCATTTT. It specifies CSVQQGAGQPQHF. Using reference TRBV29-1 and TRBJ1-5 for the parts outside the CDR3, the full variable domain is SAVISQKPSRDICQRGTSLTIQCQVDSQVTMMFWYRQQPGQSLTLIATANQGSEATYESGFVIDKFPISRPNLTFSTLTVSNMSPEDSSIYLCSVQQGAGQPQHFGDGTRLSIL.

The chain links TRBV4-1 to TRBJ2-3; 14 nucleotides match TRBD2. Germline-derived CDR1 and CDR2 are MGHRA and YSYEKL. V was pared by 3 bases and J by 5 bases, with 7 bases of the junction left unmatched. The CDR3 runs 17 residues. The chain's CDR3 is CASSQQTSGGARDTQYF. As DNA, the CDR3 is TGCGCCAGCAGCCAGCAGACTAGCGGGGGGGCGAGAGATACGCAGTATTTT.

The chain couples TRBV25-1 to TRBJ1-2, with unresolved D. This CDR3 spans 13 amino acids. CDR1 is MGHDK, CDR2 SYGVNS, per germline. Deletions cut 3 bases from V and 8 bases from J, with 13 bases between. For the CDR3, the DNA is TGTGCCAGCAGTGACGTGCGGGCCGGGGGCTACACCTTC. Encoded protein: CASSDVRAGGYTF.

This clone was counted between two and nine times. DNA of the CDR3: TGTGCCAGCAGTGACTCAACAGGAAGGTCCTACGAGCAGTACTTC. It yields the protein CASSDSTGRSYEQYF. The rearrangement links TRBV25-1 to TRBJ2-7; maybe TRBD1 (5 bases). V lost 3 bases to trimming and J lost 1 base, with 13 bases between them. The CDR3 length is 15 residues. The germline V gene encodes CDR1 MGHDK and CDR2 SYGVNS.

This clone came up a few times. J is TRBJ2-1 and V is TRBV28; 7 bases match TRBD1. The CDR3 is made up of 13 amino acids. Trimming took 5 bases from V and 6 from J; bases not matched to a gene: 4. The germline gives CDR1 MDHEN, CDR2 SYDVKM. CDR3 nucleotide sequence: TGTGCCAGCAGTACAGGGGCCCCCAATGAGCAGTTCTTC. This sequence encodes CASSTGAPNEQFF.

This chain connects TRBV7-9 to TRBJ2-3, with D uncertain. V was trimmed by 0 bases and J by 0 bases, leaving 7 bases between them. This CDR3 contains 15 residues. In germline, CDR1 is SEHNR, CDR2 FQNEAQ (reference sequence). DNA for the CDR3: TGTGCCAGCAGCTTAGCGGGCTTAAGCACAGATACGCAGTATTTT. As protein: CASSLAGLSTDTQYF.

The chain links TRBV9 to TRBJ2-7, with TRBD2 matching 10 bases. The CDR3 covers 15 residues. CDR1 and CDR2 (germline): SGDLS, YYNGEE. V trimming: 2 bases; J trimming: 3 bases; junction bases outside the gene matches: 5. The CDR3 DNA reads TGTGCCAGCAGCGTCGGGACTAGCGTGGACTACGAGCAGTACTTC. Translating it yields CASSVGTSVDYEQYF.

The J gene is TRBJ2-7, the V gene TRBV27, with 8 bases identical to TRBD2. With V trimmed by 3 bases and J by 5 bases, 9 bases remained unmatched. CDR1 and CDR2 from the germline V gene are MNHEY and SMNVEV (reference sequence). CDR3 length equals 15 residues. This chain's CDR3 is CASSFSGGAIDEQYF. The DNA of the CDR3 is TGTGCCAGCAGTTTCTCGGGAGGGGCTATCGACGAGCAGTACTTC.

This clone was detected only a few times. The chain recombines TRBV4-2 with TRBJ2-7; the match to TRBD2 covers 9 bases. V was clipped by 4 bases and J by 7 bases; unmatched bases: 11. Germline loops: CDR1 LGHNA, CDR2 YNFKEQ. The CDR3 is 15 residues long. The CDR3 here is CASSPPNAGGREQYF. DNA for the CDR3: TGTGCCAGCAGCCCCCCAAATGCGGGGGGGCGGGAGCAGTACTTC.

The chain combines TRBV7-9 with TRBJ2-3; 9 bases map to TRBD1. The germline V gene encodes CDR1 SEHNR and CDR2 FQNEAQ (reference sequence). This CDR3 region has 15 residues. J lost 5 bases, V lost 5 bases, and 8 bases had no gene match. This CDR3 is CASSRPGQGQDTQYF. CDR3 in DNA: TGTGCCAGCAGCAGGCCGGGACAGGGTCAAGATACGCAGTATTTT.

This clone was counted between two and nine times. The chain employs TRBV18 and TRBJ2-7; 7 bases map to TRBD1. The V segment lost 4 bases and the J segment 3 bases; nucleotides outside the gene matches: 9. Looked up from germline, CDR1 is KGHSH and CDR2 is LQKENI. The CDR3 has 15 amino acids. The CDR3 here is CASSLGRDRVYEQYF. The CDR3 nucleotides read TGTGCCAGCTCACTAGGCCGGGACAGAGTCTACGAGCAGTACTTC. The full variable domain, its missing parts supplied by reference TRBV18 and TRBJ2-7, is NAGVMQNPRHLVRRRGQEARLRCSPMKGHSHVYWYRQLPEEGLKFMVYLQKENIIDESGMPKERFSAEFPKEGPSILRIQQVVRGDSAAYFCASSLGRDRVYEQYFGPGTRLTVT.

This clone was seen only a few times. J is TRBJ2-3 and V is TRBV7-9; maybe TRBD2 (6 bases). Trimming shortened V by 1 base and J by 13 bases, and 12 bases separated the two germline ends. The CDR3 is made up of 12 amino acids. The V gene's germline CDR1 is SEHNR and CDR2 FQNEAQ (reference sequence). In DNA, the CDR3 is TGTGCCAGCAGCTTAGTACCGGGGGAGAAGTATTTT. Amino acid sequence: CASSLVPGEKYF.

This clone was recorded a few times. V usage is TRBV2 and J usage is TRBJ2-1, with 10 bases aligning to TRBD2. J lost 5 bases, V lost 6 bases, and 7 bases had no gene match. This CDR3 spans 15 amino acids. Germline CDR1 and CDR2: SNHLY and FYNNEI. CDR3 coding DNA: TGTGCCAGCAGCGGAGCGGGGGGGGCCGACAATGAGCAGTTCTTC. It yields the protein CASSGAGGADNEQFF.

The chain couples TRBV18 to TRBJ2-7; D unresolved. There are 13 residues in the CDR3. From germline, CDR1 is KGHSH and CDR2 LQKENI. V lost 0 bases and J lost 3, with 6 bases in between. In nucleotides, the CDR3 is TGTGCCAGCTCACCACCCAGGAACTACGAGCAGTACTTC. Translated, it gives CASSPPRNYEQYF.

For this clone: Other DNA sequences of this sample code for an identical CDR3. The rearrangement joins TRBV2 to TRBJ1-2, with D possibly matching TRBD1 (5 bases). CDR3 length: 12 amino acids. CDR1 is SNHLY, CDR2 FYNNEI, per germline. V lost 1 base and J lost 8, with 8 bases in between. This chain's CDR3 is CASSEGQGGYTF. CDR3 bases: TGTGCCAGCAGTGAAGGGCAGGGCGGCTACACCTTC.

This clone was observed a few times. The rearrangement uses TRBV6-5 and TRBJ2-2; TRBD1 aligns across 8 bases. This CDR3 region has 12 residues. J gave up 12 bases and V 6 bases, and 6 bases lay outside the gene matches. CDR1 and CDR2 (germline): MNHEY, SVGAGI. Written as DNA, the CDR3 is TGTGCCAGCAGCCCAGGGGGCGCGAAGCTGTTTTTT. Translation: CASSPGGAKLFF.